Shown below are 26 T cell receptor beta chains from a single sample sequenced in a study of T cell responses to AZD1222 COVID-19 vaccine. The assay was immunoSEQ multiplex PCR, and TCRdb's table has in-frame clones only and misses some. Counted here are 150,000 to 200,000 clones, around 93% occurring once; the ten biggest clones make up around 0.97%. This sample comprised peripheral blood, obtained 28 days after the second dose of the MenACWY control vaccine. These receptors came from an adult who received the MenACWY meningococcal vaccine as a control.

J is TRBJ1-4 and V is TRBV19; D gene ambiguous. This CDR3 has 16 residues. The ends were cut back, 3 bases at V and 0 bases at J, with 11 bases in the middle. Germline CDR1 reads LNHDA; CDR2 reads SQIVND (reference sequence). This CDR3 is CASSIRSRSTNEKLFF. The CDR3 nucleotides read TGTGCCAGTAGTATTAGAAGTCGATCAACTAATGAAAAACTGTTTTTT.

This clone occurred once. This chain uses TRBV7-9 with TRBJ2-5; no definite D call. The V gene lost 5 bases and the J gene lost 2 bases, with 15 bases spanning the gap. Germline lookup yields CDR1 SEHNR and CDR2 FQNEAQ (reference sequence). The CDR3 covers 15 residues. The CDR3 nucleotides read TGTGCCAGCAGCCCCGGCGGCGGCGGACAAGAGACCCAGTACTTC. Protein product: CASSPGGGGQETQYF.

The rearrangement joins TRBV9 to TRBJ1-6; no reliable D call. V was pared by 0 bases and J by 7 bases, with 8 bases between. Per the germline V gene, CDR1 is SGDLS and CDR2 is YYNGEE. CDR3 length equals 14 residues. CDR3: CASSVGVGNSPLHF. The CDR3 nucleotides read TGTGCCAGCAGCGTAGGGGTCGGGAATTCACCCCTCCACTTT.

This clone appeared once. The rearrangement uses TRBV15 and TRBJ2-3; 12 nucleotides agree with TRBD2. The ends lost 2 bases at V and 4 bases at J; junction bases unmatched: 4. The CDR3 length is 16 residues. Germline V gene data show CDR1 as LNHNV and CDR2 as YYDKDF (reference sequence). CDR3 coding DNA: TGTGCCACCAGCAGACCTAGCGGGGGGGATGCAGATACGCAGTATTTT. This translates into CATSRPSGGDADTQYF.

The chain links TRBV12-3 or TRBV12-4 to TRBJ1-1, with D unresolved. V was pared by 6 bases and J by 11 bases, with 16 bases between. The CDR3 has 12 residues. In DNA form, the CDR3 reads TGTGCCAGCAGCCGCGACGCGGGGTACGCTTTCTTT. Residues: CASSRDAGYAFF.

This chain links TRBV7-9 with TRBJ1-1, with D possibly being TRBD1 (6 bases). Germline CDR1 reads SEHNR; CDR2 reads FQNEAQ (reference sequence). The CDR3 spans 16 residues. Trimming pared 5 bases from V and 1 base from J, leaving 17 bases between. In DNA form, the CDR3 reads TGTGCCAGCAGCCGAGGACAGATACAATCGAACACTGAAGCTTTCTTT. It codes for CASSRGQIQSNTEAFF. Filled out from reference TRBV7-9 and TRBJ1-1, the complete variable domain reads DTGVSQNPRHKITKRGQNVTFRCDPISEHNRLYWYRQTLGQGPEFLTYFQNEAQLEKSRLLSDRFSAERPKGSFSTLEIQRTEQGDSAMYLCASSRGQIQSNTEAFFGQGTRLTVV.

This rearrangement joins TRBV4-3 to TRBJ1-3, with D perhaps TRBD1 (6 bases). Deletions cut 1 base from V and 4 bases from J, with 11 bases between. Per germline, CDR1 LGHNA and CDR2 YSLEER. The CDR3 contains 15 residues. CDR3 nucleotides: TGCGCCAGCAGCCAAGCCAGGGGTGGAGGAAACACCATATATTTT. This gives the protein CASSQARGGGNTIYF.

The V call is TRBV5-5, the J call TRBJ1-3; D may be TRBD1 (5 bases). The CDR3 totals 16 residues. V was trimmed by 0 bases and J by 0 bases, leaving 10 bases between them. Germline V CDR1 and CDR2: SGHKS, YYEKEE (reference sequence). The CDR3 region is CASSLAGTYSGNTIYF. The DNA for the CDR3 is TGTGCCAGCAGCTTGGCCGGGACCTACTCTGGAAACACCATATATTTT.

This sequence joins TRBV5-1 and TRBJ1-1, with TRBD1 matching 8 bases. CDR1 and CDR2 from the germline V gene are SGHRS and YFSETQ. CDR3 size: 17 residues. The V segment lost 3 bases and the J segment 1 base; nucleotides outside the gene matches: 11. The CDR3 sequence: CASSSAPGGGKNTEAFF. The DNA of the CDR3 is TGCGCCAGCAGCTCAGCCCCAGGGGGCGGGAAGAACACTGAAGCTTTCTTT.

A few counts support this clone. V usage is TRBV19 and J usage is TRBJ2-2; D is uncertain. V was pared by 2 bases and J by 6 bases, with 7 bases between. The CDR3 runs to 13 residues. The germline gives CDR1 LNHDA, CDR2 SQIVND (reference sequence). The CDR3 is CASSISEAGELFF. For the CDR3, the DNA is TGTGCCAGTAGTATATCCGAGGCCGGGGAGCTGTTTTTT.

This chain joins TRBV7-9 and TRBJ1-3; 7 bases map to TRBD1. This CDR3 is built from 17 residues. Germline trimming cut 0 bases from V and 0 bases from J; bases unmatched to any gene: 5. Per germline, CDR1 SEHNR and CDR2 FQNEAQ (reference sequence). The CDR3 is CASSLAQGRLSGNTIYF. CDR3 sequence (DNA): TGTGCCAGCAGCTTAGCACAGGGGCGCCTCTCTGGAAACACCATATATTTT.

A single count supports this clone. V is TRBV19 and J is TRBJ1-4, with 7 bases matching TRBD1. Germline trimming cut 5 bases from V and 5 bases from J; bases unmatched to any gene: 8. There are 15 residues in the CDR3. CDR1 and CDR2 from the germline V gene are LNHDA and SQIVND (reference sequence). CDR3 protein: CASSSQGGLNEKLFF. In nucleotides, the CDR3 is TGTGCCAGTAGTTCCCAAGGGGGCCTGAATGAAAAACTGTTTTTT.

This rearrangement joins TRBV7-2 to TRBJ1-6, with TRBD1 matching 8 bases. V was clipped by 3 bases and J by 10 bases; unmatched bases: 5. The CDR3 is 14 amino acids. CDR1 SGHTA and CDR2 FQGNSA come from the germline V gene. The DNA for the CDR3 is TGTGCCAGCAGCTTCGGACAGGGAGGGTCACCCCTCCACTTT. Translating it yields CASSFGQGGSPLHF. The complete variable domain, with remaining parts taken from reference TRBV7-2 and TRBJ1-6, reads GAGVSQSPSNKVTEKGKDVELRCDPISGHTALYWYRQSLGQGLEFLIYFQGNSAPDKSGLPSDRFSAERTGGSVSTLTIQRTQQEDSAVYLCASSFGQGGSPLHFGNGTRLTVT.

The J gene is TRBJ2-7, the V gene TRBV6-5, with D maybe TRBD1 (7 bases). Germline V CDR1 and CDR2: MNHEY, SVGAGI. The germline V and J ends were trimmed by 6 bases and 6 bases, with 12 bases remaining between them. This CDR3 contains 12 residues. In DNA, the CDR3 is TGTGCCAGCAGCCACAGGGGAGGCGAGCAGTACTTC. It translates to CASSHRGGEQYF.

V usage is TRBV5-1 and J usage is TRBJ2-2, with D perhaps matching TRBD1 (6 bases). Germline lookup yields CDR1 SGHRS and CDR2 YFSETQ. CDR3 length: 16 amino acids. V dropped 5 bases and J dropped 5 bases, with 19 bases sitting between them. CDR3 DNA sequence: TGCGCCAGCAGAGACACCGGGTCAGGGGAAACCGGGGAGCTGTTTTTT. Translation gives CASRDTGSGETGELFF.

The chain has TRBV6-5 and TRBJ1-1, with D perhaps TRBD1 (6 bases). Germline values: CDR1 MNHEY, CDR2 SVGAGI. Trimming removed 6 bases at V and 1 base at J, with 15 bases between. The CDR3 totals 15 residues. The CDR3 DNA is TGTGCCAGCAGGGGGGCGGGACACCCGAACACTGAAGCTTTCTTT. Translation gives CASRGAGHPNTEAFF.

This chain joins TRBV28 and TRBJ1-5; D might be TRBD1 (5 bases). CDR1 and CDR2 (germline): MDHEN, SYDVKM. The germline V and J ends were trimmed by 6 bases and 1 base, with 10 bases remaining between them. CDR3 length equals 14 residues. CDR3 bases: TGTGCCAGCAGGGGGCCGCCGAGCAATCAGCCCCAGCATTTT. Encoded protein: CASRGPPSNQPQHF.

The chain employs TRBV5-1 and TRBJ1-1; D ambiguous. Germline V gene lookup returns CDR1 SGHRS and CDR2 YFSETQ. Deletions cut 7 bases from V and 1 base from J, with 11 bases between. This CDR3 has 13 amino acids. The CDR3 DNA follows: TGCGCCAGCTACTTGGGCACGAACACTGAAGCTTTCTTT. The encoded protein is CASYLGTNTEAFF.

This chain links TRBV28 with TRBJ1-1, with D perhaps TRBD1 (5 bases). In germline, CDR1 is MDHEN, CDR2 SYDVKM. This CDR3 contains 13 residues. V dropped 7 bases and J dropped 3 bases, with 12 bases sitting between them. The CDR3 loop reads CASTWGRDTEAFF. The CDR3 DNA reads TGTGCCAGCACCTGGGGCAGGGACACTGAAGCTTTCTTT.

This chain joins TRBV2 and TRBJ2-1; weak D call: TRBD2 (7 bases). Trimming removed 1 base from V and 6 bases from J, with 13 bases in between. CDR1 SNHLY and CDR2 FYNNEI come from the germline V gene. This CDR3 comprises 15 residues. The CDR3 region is CASSEVRGGPNEQFF. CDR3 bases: TGTGCCAGCAGTGAAGTGAGGGGGGGCCCCAATGAGCAGTTCTTC.

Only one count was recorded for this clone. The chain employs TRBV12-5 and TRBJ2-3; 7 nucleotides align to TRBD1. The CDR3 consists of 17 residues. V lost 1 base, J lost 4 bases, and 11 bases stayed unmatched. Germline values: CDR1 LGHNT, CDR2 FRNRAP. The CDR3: CASGLALTGRWADTQYF. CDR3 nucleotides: TGTGCTAGTGGTTTGGCCCTGACAGGGCGATGGGCAGATACGCAGTATTTT.

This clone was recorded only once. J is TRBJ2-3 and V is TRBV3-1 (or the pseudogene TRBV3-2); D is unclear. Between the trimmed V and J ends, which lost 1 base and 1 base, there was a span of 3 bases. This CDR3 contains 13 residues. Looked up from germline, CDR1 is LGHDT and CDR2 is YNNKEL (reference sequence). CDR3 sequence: CASSQAGTDTQYF. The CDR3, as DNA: TGTGCCAGCAGCCAAGCGGGCACAGATACGCAGTATTTT.

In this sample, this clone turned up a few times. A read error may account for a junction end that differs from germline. CDR3 residues: CASSIGVSRAF. The CDR3 DNA reads TGTGCCAGCAGCATAGGGGTCTCCCGAGCCTTC. The V call is TRBV12-3 or TRBV12-4, the J call TRBJ1-2, with a possible D match to TRBD1 (5 bases). The CDR3 covers 11 residues.

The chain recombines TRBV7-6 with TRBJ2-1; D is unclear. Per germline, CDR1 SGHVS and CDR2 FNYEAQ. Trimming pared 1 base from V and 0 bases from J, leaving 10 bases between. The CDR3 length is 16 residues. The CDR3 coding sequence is TGTGCCAGCAGCTTAGGTCCAGTCAGCTCCTACAATGAGCAGTTCTTC. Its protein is CASSLGPVSSYNEQFF.

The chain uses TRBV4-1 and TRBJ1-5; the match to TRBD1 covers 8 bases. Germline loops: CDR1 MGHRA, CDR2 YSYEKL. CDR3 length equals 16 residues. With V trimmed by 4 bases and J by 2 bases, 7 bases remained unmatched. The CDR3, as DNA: TGCGCCAGCAGCCTGACCCCGGGACAGGGCAATCAGCCCCAGCATTTT. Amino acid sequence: CASSLTPGQGNQPQHF.

The CDR3 nucleotides are TGTGCCAGCAGCCCAGGGGGGGGTCAGCCCCAGCATTTT. Translated: CASSPGGGQPQHF. The chain carries TRBV7-9 and TRBJ1-5, with 7 nucleotides matching TRBD1. CDR1 is SEHNR, CDR2 FQNEAQ, per germline (reference sequence). Trimming removed 5 bases from V and 6 bases from J; junction bases left unmatched: 4. This CDR3 region has 13 residues.